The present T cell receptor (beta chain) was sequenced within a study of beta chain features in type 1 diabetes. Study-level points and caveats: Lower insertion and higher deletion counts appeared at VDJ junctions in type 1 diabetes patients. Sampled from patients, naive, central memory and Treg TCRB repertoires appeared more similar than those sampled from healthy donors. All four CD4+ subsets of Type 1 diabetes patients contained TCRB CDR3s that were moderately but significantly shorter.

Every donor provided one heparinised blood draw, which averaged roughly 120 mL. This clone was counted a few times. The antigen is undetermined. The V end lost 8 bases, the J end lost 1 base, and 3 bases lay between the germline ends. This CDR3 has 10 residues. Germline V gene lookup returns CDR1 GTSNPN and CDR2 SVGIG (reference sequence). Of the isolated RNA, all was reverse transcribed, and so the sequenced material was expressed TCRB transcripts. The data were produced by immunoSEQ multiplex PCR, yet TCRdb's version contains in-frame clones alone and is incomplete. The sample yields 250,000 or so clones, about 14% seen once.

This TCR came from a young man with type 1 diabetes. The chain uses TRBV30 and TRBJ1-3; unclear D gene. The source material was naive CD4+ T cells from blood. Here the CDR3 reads CAASGNTIYF. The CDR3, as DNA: TGTGCCGCGTCTGGAAACACCATATATTTT.